This T cell receptor (beta chain) is from a study of blood T cell repertoires in COVID-19. Study information: The analysed material was cDNA or gDNA that came from T cells, B-cell-depleted T cells, or PBMCs.

The V gene lost 2 bases and the J gene lost 4 bases, with 6 bases spanning the gap. CDR1 is SQVTM, CDR2 ANQGSEA, per germline. CDR3 length: 11 amino acids. Profiling relied on immunoSEQ multiplex PCR, and the TCRdb table lists in-frame clones only, not all of them. In the table there are about 82,000 clones, about 83% of which are singletons. Source material: peripheral blood. This sequence was found in an older woman with acute or convalescent COVID-19. The V gene is TRBV29-1, the J gene TRBJ2-7; possibly TRBD1 for D (5 bases). CDR3 coding DNA: TGCAGCGTTGAAAGGGGATACGAGCAGTACTTC. This translates into CSVERGYEQYF.